These T cell receptor beta chains were read from a single sample in a study of T-cell memory formation after mild COVID-19. A single record per CDR3 protein comes from TCRdb applying MiXCR to the 5' RACE reads. This repertoire shows nearly 250,000 distinct CDR3 sequences, 15% found once; its top ten account for around 2%. The sequencing sample was made of PBMCs or a T cell subset sorted from them (not recorded which). These receptors came from an adult woman who had mild COVID-19 (a few samples of this study predate the infection). Cell type and time point are not known. The CDR3 runs from the conserved cysteine through the conserved F or W. D genes are given only for firm matches. Clone sizes are given selectively: once, few, many, or a class where the clone is expanded.

v_gene	abundance	d_gene	j_gene	CDR3nt	CDR3aa
TRBV12-3/TRBV12-4	NA	NA	TRBJ2-1	TGTGCCAGCAGTTTTATAAAGCGCCCCTACAATGAGCAGTTCTTC	CASSFIKRPYNEQFF
TRBV20-1	few	TRBD2	TRBJ2-3	TGCAGTGCAACCAGCGGGGAAGCCTCAGATACGCAGTATTTT	CSATSGEASDTQYF
TRBV4-1	NA	NA	TRBJ1-5	TGCGCCAGCAGCAAAAGATGGGGGGAAAGGGAGCCCCAGCATTTT	CASSKRWGEREPQHF
TRBV20-1	NA	NA	TRBJ2-7	TGCAGTGCTGATATTGGGGACTCCCGGGGCGAGCAGTACTTC	CSADIGDSRGEQYF
TRBV5-4	NA	NA	TRBJ1-4	TGTGCCAGCAGCGCCCGCGGGGGGCGGATAGATGAAAAACTGTTTTTT	CASSARGGRIDEKLFF
TRBV7-2	few	NA	TRBJ2-3	TGTGCCAGCAGCTTACACCTGACAGATACGCAGTATTTT	CASSLHLTDTQYF
TRBV20-1	few	TRBD2	TRBJ2-7	TGCAGTGCAAGCCCTAGCGGGGGGAACTACGAGCAGTACTTC	CSASPSGGNYEQYF
TRBV5-1	NA	TRBD2	TRBJ2-3	TGCGCCAGCAGCTTGGGTAGCGGGGGGCCGGATACGCAGTATTTT	CASSLGSGGPDTQYF
TRBV4-3	few	NA	TRBJ1-6	TGCGCCAGCAGCCAAGCCCACAGGACCCTCTCCTATAATTCACCCCTCCACTTT	CASSQAHRTLSYNSPLHF
TRBV5-1	few	NA	TRBJ1-1	TGCGCCAGCAGTGGGGGGGACACTGAAGCTTTCTTT	CASSGGDTEAFF
TRBV18	NA	NA	TRBJ2-3	TGTGCCAGCTCACCACAAGGGACTGGCACAGATACGCAGTATTTT	CASSPQGTGTDTQYF
TRBV2	NA	NA	TRBJ1-6	TGTGCCAGCAGTTCCAGACAGGCGAATTCACCCCTCCACTTT	CASSSRQANSPLHF
TRBV5-4	few	NA	TRBJ2-7	TGTGCCAGCAGCTTGGCCATTACAGGAGAGCAGTACTTC	CASSLAITGEQYF
TRBV12-3/TRBV12-4	few	NA	TRBJ2-3	TGTGCCAGCAGTTGGGGGGTACAACGGACGAATACGCAGTATTTT	CASSWGVQRTNTQYF
TRBV7-3	few	TRBD2	TRBJ2-5	TGTGCCAGCAGTTACGGGGGGAAAGAGACCCAGTACTTC	CASSYGGKETQYF
TRBV3-1	many	NA	TRBJ2-2	TGTGCCAGCAGCCAAGGAGTAAACACCGGGGAGCTGTTTTTT	CASSQGVNTGELFF
TRBV5-1	many	NA	TRBJ2-5	TGCGCCAGCAGCCTCCGGGTAGGCTCGCAAGAGACCCAGTACTTC	CASSLRVGSQETQYF
TRBV20-1	many	TRBD1	TRBJ1-6	TGCAGTGCCCCGGGACAGGGGGCCTCACCCCTCCACTTT	CSAPGQGASPLHF
TRBV27	few	TRBD1	TRBJ1-6	TGTGCCAGTAGTTTAGGACAGGGCCCGAGATCACCCCTCCACTTT	CASSLGQGPRSPLHF
TRBV7-6	many	NA	TRBJ2-5	TGTGCCAGCAGCTTACTAGGGCAAGAGACCCAGTACTTC	CASSLLGQETQYF
TRBV4-3	NA	NA	TRBJ1-1	TGCGCCAGCAGCCAAGGGGGGAGAGCTAGGAACACTGAAGCTTTCTTT	CASSQGGRARNTEAFF
TRBV6-2/TRBV6-3	few	TRBD1	TRBJ1-4	TGTGCCAGCAGTTACTCAGGGGGCGCGGGTGAAAAACTGTTTTTT	CASSYSGGAGEKLFF
TRBV5-6	few	NA	TRBJ1-2	TGTGCCAGCAGCCCCTCGGCGCAGAGCCTCTATGGCTACACCTTC	CASSPSAQSLYGYTF
TRBV11-2	few	TRBD2	TRBJ2-1	TGTGCCAGCACCAATGGAGCGGGAGTGGGAGGTGAGCAGTTCTTC	CASTNGAGVGGEQFF
TRBV4-3	NA	TRBD1	TRBJ2-3	TGCGCCAGCAGCCAGGAAAGAACAGGGGGAGTCGATACGCAGTATTTT	CASSQERTGGVDTQYF
TRBV12-3/TRBV12-4	NA	NA	TRBJ1-1	TGTGCCAGCAGTTTAGGGGGCGGACCCAACACTGAAGCTTTCTTT	CASSLGGGPNTEAFF
TRBV7-9	NA	TRBD1	TRBJ1-1	TGTGCCAGCAGCGCCGACAGGGACCGACCATCGGCTTTCTTT	CASSADRDRPSAFF
TRBV4-1	few	NA	TRBJ1-2	TGCGCCAGCAGCCGTCCGGGGACGGTCGGCTATGGCTACACCTTC	CASSRPGTVGYGYTF
TRBV12-3/TRBV12-4	many	NA	TRBJ1-1	TGTGCCAGCAGTCGGTTACAGGAGAACACTGAAGCTTTCTTT	CASSRLQENTEAFF
TRBV7-9	NA	TRBD2	TRBJ2-2	TGTGCCAGCAGCTTATTGGCCGGGACTATGAACACCGGGGAGCTGTTTTTT	CASSLLAGTMNTGELFF
TRBV4-1	NA	TRBD1	TRBJ1-2	TGCGCCAGCAGGTCGACAGGGGCCTCCCTGAACTATGGCTACACCTTC	CASRSTGASLNYGYTF
TRBV20-1	many	TRBD1	TRBJ1-5	TGCAGTGCTAGTAGAGGACAGGGGGCGGTCCTGGGTCAGCCCCAGCATTTT	CSASRGQGAVLGQPQHF
TRBV12-3/TRBV12-4	NA	NA	TRBJ2-1	TGTGCCATCCGGCCGTCCTACAATGAGCAGTTCTTC	CAIRPSYNEQFF
TRBV24-1	NA	NA	TRBJ2-3	TGTGCCACCAGTGATTTGCGGGGTTTCAGCACAGATACGCAGTATTTT	CATSDLRGFSTDTQYF
TRBV7-9	NA	NA	TRBJ1-4	TGTGCCAGCAGCTTAGCGACCGGGGGCGGTGAAAAACTGTTTTTT	CASSLATGGGEKLFF
TRBV9	NA	TRBD2	TRBJ2-7	TGTGCCAGCAGCGCGCGGGGGACCCCAGGCGAGCAGTACTTC	CASSARGTPGEQYF
TRBV24-1	NA	NA	TRBJ2-3	TGTGCCACCAGTGCCCCAAGCGGGTCCACTACAGATACGCAGTATTTT	CATSAPSGSTTDTQYF
TRBV12-3/TRBV12-4	NA	TRBD1	TRBJ2-7	TGTGCCAATCACCGGGACAGTGCATTCTCCTACGAGCAGTACTTC	CANHRDSAFSYEQYF
TRBV7-2	few	NA	TRBJ2-1	TGTGCCAGCAGTAGTCAAACAGGAAATGAGCAGTTCTTC	CASSSQTGNEQFF
TRBV5-1	few	NA	TRBJ2-7	TGCGCCAGCAGCTCCATCCCCCGGGCCTACGAGCAGTACTTC	CASSSIPRAYEQYF
TRBV15	NA	TRBD1	TRBJ1-2	TGTGCCACCAGTCGGGACAGGAAGGAGAGCTACACCTTC	CATSRDRKESYTF
TRBV10-3	NA	TRBD1	TRBJ2-5	TGTGCCGTCCGACGCAGCCCGGGGACAGGGGGCGAGACCCAGTACTTC	CAVRRSPGTGGETQYF
TRBV4-1	few	TRBD1	TRBJ1-2	TGCGCCAGCAGCACCCGCAGGGGGGATAATGGCTACACCTTC	CASSTRRGDNGYTF
TRBV5-1	NA	TRBD1	TRBJ1-2	TGCGCCAGCACCCAGGGGGCTAACTTCTATGGCTACACCTTC	CASTQGANFYGYTF
TRBV25-1	NA	TRBD1	TRBJ2-7	TGTGCCAGCAGGGAACCCAGGACAGGGGGCGGCGAGCAGTACTTC	CASREPRTGGGEQYF
TRBV5-1	many	NA	TRBJ1-6	TGCGCCAGCAGCTTGACAGGGCCTAATTCACCCCTCCACTTT	CASSLTGPNSPLHF
TRBV6-5	few	NA	TRBJ1-1	TGTGCCAGCAGTTACTCCCGTCTTGGAACTGAAGCTTTCTTT	CASSYSRLGTEAFF
TRBV4-1	few	NA	TRBJ1-1	TGCGCCAGCAGCCAAGATATTGGGGGGAGGACTGAAGCTTTCTTT	CASSQDIGGRTEAFF
TRBV6-5	NA	NA	TRBJ2-3	TGTGCCAGCAGTTACCGGCAGGGCACAGATACGCAGTATTTT	CASSYRQGTDTQYF
TRBV10-3	once	NA	TRBJ1-1	TGTGCTTCCGAGCGACAAAAGAACACTGAAGCTTTCTTT	CASERQKNTEAFF
TRBV18	NA	TRBD1	TRBJ2-7	TGTGCCAGCTCACCACAGACAGGGATATACGAGCAGTACTTC	CASSPQTGIYEQYF
TRBV6-5	many	NA	TRBJ1-1	TGTGCCAGCAGTTTTTCATCGAACACTGAAGCTTTCTTT	CASSFSSNTEAFF
TRBV7-3	few	NA	TRBJ2-5	TGTGCCAGCAGCCCAGGGACCCCAGGGAAGACCCAGTACTTC	CASSPGTPGKTQYF